Shown below are 7 T cell receptor beta chains from a single sample sequenced in a study of cytomegalovirus exposure and HLA in healthy donors (dated by TCRdb to 2016 to 2017). To prepare the library, the immunoSEQ multiplex PCR assay was applied. For the multiplex PCR, a mixture combining 60 forward primers for TCR Vbeta segments and 13 reverse primers for TCR Jbeta segments was used. As stored in TCRdb, this immuneACCESS dataset retains in-frame rearrangements with V and J assigned. A fraction of the clones does not appear; measured against another copy, unresolved V genes explain less than half of the discrepancy, and the remainder lacks a known reason. Here the sample has about 210,000 clones; 82% occur a single time. 6% of the sample is held by the ten biggest clonotypes. Source material: PBMCs. The receptor set was obtained from a man aged 35-49 years in good health and CMV-seropositive.

There are a few counts of this clone. This chain joins TRBV21-1 and TRBJ2-7; the DNA was not used to check the table's D call, TRBD1. TRBV21-1 is noted as a pseudogene. This CDR3 comprises 16 residues. The CDR3 nucleotides read TGTGCCAGCAGCTTGCCCAGGGACAGGGATTCCTACGAGCAGTACGTC. Its protein product is CASSLPRDRDSYEQYV.

V and J are TRBV18 and TRBJ2-3; D not certain. The CDR3 contains 12 residues. CDR1 and CDR2 from the germline V gene are KGHSH and LQKENI. V was cut by 5 bases and J by 1 base, with 4 bases left in between. The DNA of the CDR3 is TGTGCCAGCTCAAGCGGCACAGATACGCAGTATTTT. Encoded protein: CASSSGTDTQYF.

The chain has TRBV10-1 and TRBJ2-1, with 9 bases that match TRBD2. The CDR3 extends over 15 amino acids. The ends lost 4 bases at V and 9 bases at J; junction bases unmatched: 10. The germline V gene has CDR1 WNHNN and CDR2 SYGVQD (reference sequence). This CDR3 reads CASSALAGGQGEQFF. The CDR3, as DNA: TGCGCCAGCAGTGCGCTCGCGGGAGGGCAAGGTGAGCAGTTCTTC.

This clone was observed once. The rearrangement joins TRBV5-4 to TRBJ2-2, with D perhaps TRBD2 (6 bases). The CDR3 contains 17 residues. The V end lost 4 bases, the J end lost 1 base, and 17 bases lay between the germline ends. Germline-derived CDR1 and CDR2 are SGHNT and YYREEE (reference sequence). The chain's CDR3 is CASSPVTSRMNTGELFF. CDR3 nucleotide sequence: TGTGCCAGCAGCCCTGTTACTAGCCGGATGAACACCGGGGAGCTGTTTTTT. The variable domain in full, completed from reference TRBV5-4 and TRBJ2-2, reads ETGVTQSPTHLIKTRGQQVTLRCSSQSGHNTVSWYQQALGQGPQFIFQYYREEENGRGNFPPRFSGLQFPNYSSELNVNALELDDSALYLCASSPVTSRMNTGELFFGEGSRLTVL.

J is TRBJ1-1 and V is TRBV5-1; D not certain. The CDR3 is 13 residues long. V was pared by 4 bases and J by 1 base, with 8 bases between. Germline lookup yields CDR1 SGHRS and CDR2 YFSETQ. The CDR3 region has the DNA TGCGCCAGCAGCAGAGGTCAGAACACTGAAGCTTTCTTT. Translation gives CASSRGQNTEAFF.

The chain links TRBV5-6 to TRBJ2-7; D is possibly TRBD1 (6 bases). V was shortened by 4 bases and J by 2 bases, with 10 bases between the two germline ends. The CDR3 runs to 13 residues. The germline V gene encodes CDR1 SGHDT and CDR2 YYEEEE. The CDR3 loop is CASSTDSPYEQYF. In DNA, the CDR3 is TGTGCCAGCAGCACGGACAGCCCCTACGAGCAGTACTTC.

This clone is a singleton in its sample. This chain connects TRBV5-1 to TRBJ1-6; 11 nucleotides align to TRBD1. CDR3 size: 15 residues. V shed 4 bases, J shed 9 bases, and the junction held 6 bases outside the gene matches. CDR1 and CDR2 from the germline V gene are SGHRS and YFSETQ. The CDR3 nucleotides read TGCGCCAGCAGCCCAGCCGGGACAGGGGGTTCACCCCTCCACTTT. This gives the protein CASSPAGTGGSPLHF.